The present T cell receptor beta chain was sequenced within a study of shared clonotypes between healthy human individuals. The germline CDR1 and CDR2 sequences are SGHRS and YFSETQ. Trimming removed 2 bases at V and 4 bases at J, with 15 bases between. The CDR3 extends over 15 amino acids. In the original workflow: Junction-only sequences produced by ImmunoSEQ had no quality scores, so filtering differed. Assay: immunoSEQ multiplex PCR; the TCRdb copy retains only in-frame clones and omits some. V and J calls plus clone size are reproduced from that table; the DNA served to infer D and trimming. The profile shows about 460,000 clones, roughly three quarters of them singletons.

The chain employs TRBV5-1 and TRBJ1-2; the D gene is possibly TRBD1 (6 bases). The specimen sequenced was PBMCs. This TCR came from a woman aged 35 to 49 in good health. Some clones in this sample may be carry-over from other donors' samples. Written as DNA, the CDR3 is TGCGCCAGCAGCTTTAACAGGGCCTTGGGCTATGGCTACACCTTC. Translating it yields CASSFNRALGYGYTF. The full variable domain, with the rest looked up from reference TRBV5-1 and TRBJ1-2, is KAGVTQTPRYLIKTRGQQVTLSCSPISGHRSVSWYQQTPGQGLQFLFEYFSETQRNKGNFPGRFSGRQFSNSRSEMNVSTLELGDSALYLCASSFNRALGYGYTFGSGTRLTVV.